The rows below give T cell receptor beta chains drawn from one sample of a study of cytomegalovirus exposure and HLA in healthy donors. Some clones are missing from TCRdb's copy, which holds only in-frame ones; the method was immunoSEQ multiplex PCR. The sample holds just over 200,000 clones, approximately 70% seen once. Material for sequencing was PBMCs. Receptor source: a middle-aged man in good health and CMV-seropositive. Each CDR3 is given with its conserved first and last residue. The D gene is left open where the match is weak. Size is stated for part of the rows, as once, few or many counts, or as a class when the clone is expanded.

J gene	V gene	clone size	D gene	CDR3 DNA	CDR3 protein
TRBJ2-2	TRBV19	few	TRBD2	TGTGCCAGTAGGGCTAGCGGGCACACCGGGGAGCTGTTTTTT	CASRASGHTGELFF
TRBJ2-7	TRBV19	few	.	TGTGCCAGTAGTATCCCTTCGCGGGGTTCCTACGAGCAGTACTTC	CASSIPSRGSYEQYF
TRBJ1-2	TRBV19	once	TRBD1	TGTGCCAGTAGATCCGGACAGGGGGCGAGGGGCTACACCTTC	CASRSGQGARGYTF
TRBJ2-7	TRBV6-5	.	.	TGTGCCAGCACTAATACCCCAGGGTCCGAGCAGTACTTC	CASTNTPGSEQYF
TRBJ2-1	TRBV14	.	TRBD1	TGTGCCAGCAGCCCAATCGACAGGGGCCGGGGTGAGCAGTTCTTC	CASSPIDRGRGEQFF
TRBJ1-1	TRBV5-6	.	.	TGTGCCAGCAGCTTGTACAGGGAGATACAAAACACTGAAGCTTTCTTT	CASSLYREIQNTEAFF
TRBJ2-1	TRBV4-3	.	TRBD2	TGCGCCAGCAGCCAAGATCGGTGGGGAGGGGATGAGCAGTTCTTC	CASSQDRWGGDEQFF
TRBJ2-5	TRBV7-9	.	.	TGTGCCAGCAGCTTTGGTCTACAAGAGACCCAGTACTTC	CASSFGLQETQYF
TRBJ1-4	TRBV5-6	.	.	TGTGCCAGCAGCTTTACAACGAGGGATGAAAAACTGTTTTTT	CASSFTTRDEKLFF
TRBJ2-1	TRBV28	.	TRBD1	TGTGCCAGCGAACCATTGGGACAGGGATACAATGAGCAGTTCTTC	CASEPLGQGYNEQFF
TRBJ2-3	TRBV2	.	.	TGTGCCAGCAGTTCTAGCACAGATACGCAGTATTTT	CASSSSTDTQYF
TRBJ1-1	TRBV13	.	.	TGTGCCAGCAGCTTGGGAGAGAACACTGAAGCTTTCTTT	CASSLGENTEAFF
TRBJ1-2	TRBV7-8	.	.	TGTGCCAGCAGCCCGGACAGCAACTATGGCTACACCTTC	CASSPDSNYGYTF
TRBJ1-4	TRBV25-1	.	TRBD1	TGTGCCAGCAGTGGGACAGGGGGAGACGAAAAACTGTTTTTT	CASSGTGGDEKLFF
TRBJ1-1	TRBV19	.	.	TGTGCCACCGAGTTAGGGGGTTACGGCACTGAAGCTTTCTTT	CATELGGYGTEAFF
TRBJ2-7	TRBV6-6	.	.	TGTGCCAGCACCCCTATAAGGAGCTCCTACGAGCAGTACTTC	CASTPIRSSYEQYF
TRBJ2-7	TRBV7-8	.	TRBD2	TGTGCCAGCAGTAAACCCTCCCGGGTAGCGGGGGGCTACTATAGCTCCTACGAGCAGTACTTC	CASSKPSRVAGGYYSSYEQYF
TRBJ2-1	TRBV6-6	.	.	TGTGCCAGCAGTTACTCTAGCAATGAGCAGTTCTTC	CASSYSSNEQFF
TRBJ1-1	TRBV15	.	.	TGTGCCACCAGGGTGGCGGGGAGCACTGAAGCTTTCTTT	CATRVAGSTEAFF
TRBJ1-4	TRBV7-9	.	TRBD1	TGTTCCAGCAGCTACGCGCGGAGGGGGCAGTTTTTT	CSSSYARRGQFF
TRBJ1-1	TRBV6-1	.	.	TGTGCCAGCAGTGGTGGTTTGGGGAGGGGAGCTTTCTTT	CASSGGLGRGAFF
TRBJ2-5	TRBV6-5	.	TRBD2	TGTGCCAGCAGTTACTTGCCGGGACTAGTGATTGAGACCCAGTACTTC	CASSYLPGLVIETQYF
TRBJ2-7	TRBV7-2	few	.	TGTGCCAGCAGCTACACCGGGTCCTTTTATTACGAGCAGTACTTC	CASSYTGSFYYEQYF
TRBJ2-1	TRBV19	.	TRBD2	TGTGCCAGTAGAGGAACTAGCGGGGGTTCCTACAATGAGCAGTTCTTC	CASRGTSGGSYNEQFF
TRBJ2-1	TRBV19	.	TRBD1	TGTGCCAGTACCTTGACAGGGTACGATGAGCAGTTCTTC	CASTLTGYDEQFF
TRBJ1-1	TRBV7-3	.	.	TGTGCCAGCAGCTTACGGAGGAGTACTGAAGCTTTCTTT	CASSLRRSTEAFF
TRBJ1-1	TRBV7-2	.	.	TGTGCCAGCAGCTTAGACGGGGGAGGGGAAGCTTTCTTT	CASSLDGGGEAFF
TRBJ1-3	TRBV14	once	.	TGTGCCAGCAGCCAAGGACCGCGGGGGGGAAACACCATATATTTT	CASSQGPRGGNTIYF
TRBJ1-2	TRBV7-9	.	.	TGTGCCAGCTCCCTGGGCCCGGGGGGCTACACCTTC	CASSLGPGGYTF
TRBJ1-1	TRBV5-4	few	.	TGTGCCAGCAGCGAGAGCGGGAAGGAAGCTTTCTTT	CASSESGKEAFF
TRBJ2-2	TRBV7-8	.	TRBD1	TGTGCCAGCAGCTTGACAGGGGCGAACACCGGGGAGCTGTTTTTT	CASSLTGANTGELFF
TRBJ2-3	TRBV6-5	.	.	TGTGCCAGCAGTTACCAGGCAGGGGATTTCGCAGATACGCAGTATTTT	CASSYQAGDFADTQYF
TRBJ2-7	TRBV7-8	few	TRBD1	TGTGCCAGCAGCTTCCGGGACAGGGGATTCGAGCAGTACTTC	CASSFRDRGFEQYF
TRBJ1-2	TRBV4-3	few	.	TGCGCCAGCAGCCAATCAGGGGTAAATGGCTACACCTTC	CASSQSGVNGYTF
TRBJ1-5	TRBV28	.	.	TGTGCCAGCAGTTTATGGAGGGTGGTTGGCAATCAGCCCCAGCATTTT	CASSLWRVVGNQPQHF
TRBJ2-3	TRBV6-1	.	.	TGTGCCACCTTACTAGGGACACCTTACACAGATACGCAGTATTTT	CATLLGTPYTDTQYF
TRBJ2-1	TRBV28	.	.	TGTGCCAGCAGTTCTAGGACGGAGGCTCCCTACAATGAGCAGTTCTTC	CASSSRTEAPYNEQFF
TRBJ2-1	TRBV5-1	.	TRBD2	TGCGCCAGCAGCTGGACCGGGACTAGCGGGGGAATAAATGAGCAGTTCTTC	CASSWTGTSGGINEQFF
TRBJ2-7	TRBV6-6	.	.	TGTGCCAGCAGCGGACGGAAGAAAGCAGACTACGAGCAGTACTTC	CASSGRKKADYEQYF
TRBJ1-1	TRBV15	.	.	TGTGCCACCAGCAGAGTTTCGGGGGGCACTGAAGCTTTCTTT	CATSRVSGGTEAFF
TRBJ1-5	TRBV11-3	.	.	TGTGCCAGCAGCCCATCACAGAGAACAAGCAATCAGCCCCAGCATTTT	CASSPSQRTSNQPQHF
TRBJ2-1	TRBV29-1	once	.	TGCAGCGTTGAGCCAGGGGCTAATGAGCAGTTCTTC	CSVEPGANEQFF